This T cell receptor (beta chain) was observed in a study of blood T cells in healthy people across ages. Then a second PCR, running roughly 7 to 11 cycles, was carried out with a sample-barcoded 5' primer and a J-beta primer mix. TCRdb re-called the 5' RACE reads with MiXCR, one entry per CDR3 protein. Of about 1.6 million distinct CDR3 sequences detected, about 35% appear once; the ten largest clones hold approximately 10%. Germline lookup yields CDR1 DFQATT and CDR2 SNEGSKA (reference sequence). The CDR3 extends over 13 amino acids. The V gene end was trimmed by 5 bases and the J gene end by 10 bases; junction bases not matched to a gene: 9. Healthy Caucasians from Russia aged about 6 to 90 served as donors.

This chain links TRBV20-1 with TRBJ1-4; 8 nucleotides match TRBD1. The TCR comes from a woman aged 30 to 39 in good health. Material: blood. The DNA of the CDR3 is TGCAGTGCTGGGACAGGTGTTTCGAGAAAACTGTTTTTT. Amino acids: CSAGTGVSRKLFF.